Detailed here is one TCR beta chain. Other nucleotide sequences in the sample specify the same CDR3. The data stem from a study of blood T cell repertoires in COVID-19. Study-level background: There were acute and convalescent COVID-19 samples, and they came from the United States, Italy and Spain.

V shed 4 bases, J shed 0 bases, and the junction held 4 bases outside the gene matches. CDR3 size: 15 residues. Germline CDR1 is KGHSH and CDR2 is LQKENI. Original analysis: By means of reference gene primer amplification, nucleated cell counts were estimated. Using immunoSEQ multiplex PCR, the repertoire was profiled, and TCRdb retains in-frame clones only, with some absent. D and trimming were read from the DNA, whereas the V and J calls and clone size are those reported in that table. Among nearly 55,000 clones, more than 70% were seen once, and the ten largest hold 10% to 15%. Sequenced sample: peripheral blood. This TCR was sampled from a man in his sixties or seventies with active COVID-19. This sequence joins TRBV18 and TRBJ1-1; 8 bases fit TRBD1. The CDR3 here is CASSRADRVNTEAFF. Written as DNA, the CDR3 is TGTGCCAGCTCACGAGCGGACAGGGTGAACACTGAAGCTTTCTTT.